Described below is a single T cell receptor beta chain sequence and its context. The CDR3 has 15 amino acids. CDR1 and CDR2 from the germline V gene are MGHRA and YSYEKL. V dropped 5 bases and J dropped 4; count of bases not matched to a gene: 6. These data are taken from a study of blood T cell repertoires in COVID-19. Whole-study context: There were acute and convalescent COVID-19 samples, and they came from the United States, Italy and Spain. T cells, B-cell-depleted T cells, or PBMCs provided the cDNA or gDNA that served as material.

Per the original methods: Using reference gene primer amplification, nucleated cell counts were estimated. Only in-frame clones appear in the TCRdb table, and some are missing; sequencing was by immunoSEQ multiplex PCR. V, J and clone size derive from that table, while D and trimming were established from the DNA sequence. The sample lists roughly 100,000 clones, more than 85% seen once, with approximately 5.6% in the top ten. The sequence was collected from a human donor in a cohort sampled during active COVID-19. The sequenced sample consisted of peripheral blood. V usage is TRBV4-1 and J usage is TRBJ1-3, with 9 positions matching TRBD1. The CDR3 DNA sequence: TGCGCCAGCAGCGGTATTGGGACAGGGGGAAACACCATATATTTT. Protein product: CASSGIGTGGNTIYF.